This passage covers 9 T cell receptor beta chains from one sample sequenced in a study of cytomegalovirus exposure and HLA in healthy donors. It was with 60 Vbeta and 13 Jbeta primers that the PCR ran. Data came from immunoSEQ multiplex PCR; TCRdb stores just in-frame clones and leaves some out. The sample carries about 160,000 clones, approximately 70% recorded once. Sequencing used PBMCs. The receptors here all came from a man in his forties in good health and CMV-seropositive.

Remarks on this clone: One end of the junction fails to match germline, which may point to a read error. The chain uses TRBV7-9 and TRBJ2-7; D gene uncertain. Germline V gene data show CDR1 as SEHNR and CDR2 as FQNEAQ (reference sequence). The CDR3 spans 13 residues. Here the CDR3 DNA reads TGTTCCAGCAGCTTAAATCAGGCCTACGAGCAGTACTTC. It specifies CSSSLNQAYEQYF.

The chain couples TRBV7-2 to TRBJ2-5; 8 bases align to TRBD1. Germline CDR1 is SGHTA and CDR2 is FQGNSA. Trimming removed 5 bases from V and 5 bases from J; junction bases left unmatched: 7. CDR3 size: 14 residues. CDR3 sequence: CASSVSTGGETQYF. CDR3 sequence (DNA): TGTGCCAGCAGCGTCTCTACAGGGGGGGAGACCCAGTACTTC.

In DNA, the CDR3 is TGTGCCAGCAGCTCAAATTACCGGGACAGGGGCGGCGACGAGCAGTACTTC. Its translation is CASSSNYRDRGGDEQYF. The V call is TRBV7-6, the J call TRBJ2-7, with 10 bases aligning to TRBD1. CDR3 length: 17 amino acids. Germline-derived CDR1 and CDR2 are SGHVS and FNYEAQ. V lost 4 bases, J lost 5 bases, and 14 bases stayed unmatched.

The rearrangement uses TRBV5-4 and TRBJ2-3; the match to TRBD2 covers 11 bases. CDR3 length equals 19 residues. Looked up from germline, CDR1 is SGHNT and CDR2 is YYREEE (reference sequence). V lost 4 bases, J lost 4 bases, and 17 bases stayed unmatched. CDR3 nucleotide sequence: TGTGCCAGCAGCCCCCTTAGCGGGGGGGCCAAGGGAGGGGCAGATACGCAGTATTTT. As protein: CASSPLSGGAKGGADTQYF.

This clone was found a few times. The V and J genes are TRBV12-5 and TRBJ2-1, with 10 bases identical to TRBD2. The CDR3 length is 14 residues. V shed 5 bases and J 6 bases; nucleotides not matched to a gene: 4. Germline CDR1 reads LGHNT; CDR2 reads FRNRAP. CDR3 sequence: CASGPSGGGNEQFF. CDR3 sequence (DNA): TGTGCTAGTGGTCCAAGCGGGGGGGGCAATGAGCAGTTCTTC.

The chain carries TRBV14 and TRBJ2-7; a weak D match, TRBD1 (6 bases). Germline CDR1 is SGHDN and CDR2 is FVKESK. Trimming left V 4 bases short and J 1 base short, with 14 bases between. This CDR3 has 15 residues. CDR3 DNA sequence: TGTGCCAGCAGCCTACAGGGAAGAGGGTCCTACGAGCAGTACTTC. The encoded protein is CASSLQGRGSYEQYF.

V is TRBV11-2 and J is TRBJ1-6, with D perhaps matching TRBD1 (6 bases). The CDR3 extends over 13 amino acids. Germline lookup yields CDR1 SGHAT and CDR2 FQNNGV. Trimming removed 8 bases at V and 7 bases at J, with 12 bases between. The CDR3 bases are TGTGCCAGCGGGCAGGGGTGGAATTCACCCCTCCACTTT. Translation: CASGQGWNSPLHF.

This chain connects TRBV7-9 to TRBJ2-4; D uncertain. Germline values: CDR1 SEHNR, CDR2 FQNEAQ (reference sequence). Trimming removed 2 bases from V and 9 bases from J, with 5 bases in between. The length of the CDR3 is 11 residues. CDR3 sequence: CASSLSSIQYF. Here the CDR3 DNA reads TGTGCCAGCAGCTTATCGTCCATTCAGTACTTC.

Here the CDR3 reads CASATSGELNEQFF. The CDR3 nucleotides read TGCGCCAGCGCGACTAGCGGGGAACTCAATGAGCAGTTCTTC. The chain carries TRBV5-1 and TRBJ2-1, with TRBD2 matching 11 bases. The CDR3 covers 14 residues. Germline V gene sequence: CDR1 SGHRS, CDR2 YFSETQ. The V segment lost 7 bases and the J segment 6 bases; nucleotides outside the gene matches: 6.